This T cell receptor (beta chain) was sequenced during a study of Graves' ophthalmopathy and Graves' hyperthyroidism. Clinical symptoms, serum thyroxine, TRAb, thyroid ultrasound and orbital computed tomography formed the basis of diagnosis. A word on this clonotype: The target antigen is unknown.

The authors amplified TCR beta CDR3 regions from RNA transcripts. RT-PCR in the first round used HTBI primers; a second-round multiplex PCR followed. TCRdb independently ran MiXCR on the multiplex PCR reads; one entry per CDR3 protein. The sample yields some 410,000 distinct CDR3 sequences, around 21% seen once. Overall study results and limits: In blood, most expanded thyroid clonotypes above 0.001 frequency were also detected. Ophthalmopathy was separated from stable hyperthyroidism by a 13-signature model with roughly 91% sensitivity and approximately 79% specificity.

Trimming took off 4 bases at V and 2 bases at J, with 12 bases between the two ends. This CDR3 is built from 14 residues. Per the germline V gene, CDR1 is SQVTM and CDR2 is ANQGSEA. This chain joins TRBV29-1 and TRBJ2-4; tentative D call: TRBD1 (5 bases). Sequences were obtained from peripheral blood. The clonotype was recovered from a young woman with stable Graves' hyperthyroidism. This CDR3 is CSVVTRVSKNIQYF. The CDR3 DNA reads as TGCAGCGTTGTTACCAGGGTGTCCAAAAACATTCAGTACTTC.